These T cell receptor beta chains were read from a single sample in a study of cytomegalovirus exposure and HLA in healthy donors. Assay: immunoSEQ multiplex PCR; the TCRdb copy retains only in-frame clones and omits some. Altogether under 150,000 clones are present, 60% to 85% being singletons, with the ten largest covering less than 3.5%. The specimen was PBMCs. Receptor source: a male donor in good health and CMV-seronegative. Each CDR3 is given with its conserved first and last residue. Each record gives: V gene, J gene, D gene, clone size, CDR3 length, CDR3 DNA, CDR3 protein. A D gene is named only where the DNA matches it firmly. Expanded clones are given a class, and other clones once, few, many or no size at all.

V gene: TRBV19
J gene: TRBJ2-1
D gene: TRBD1
clone size: .
CDR3 length: 14
CDR3 DNA: TGTGCCAGTAGTGGCACAGGGGGTAGGTATGAGCAGTTCTTC
CDR3 protein: CASSGTGGRYEQFF

V gene: TRBV19
J gene: TRBJ1-4
D gene: TRBD1
clone size: .
CDR3 length: 15
CDR3 DNA: TGTGCCAGTAGGATCAACAGGGGAACTAATGAAAAACTGTTTTTT
CDR3 protein: CASRINRGTNEKLFF

V gene: TRBV6-5
J gene: TRBJ2-7
D gene: TRBD2
clone size: .
CDR3 length: 16
CDR3 DNA: TGTGCCAGCAGTTGGTCCCCCGGGACTAGTAGTTACGAGCAGTACTTC
CDR3 protein: CASSWSPGTSSYEQYF

V gene: TRBV29-1
J gene: TRBJ2-7
D gene: TRBD1
clone size: .
CDR3 length: 12
CDR3 DNA: TGCAGCGGACAGGGGACGGGGGTGGAGCAGTACTTC
CDR3 protein: CSGQGTGVEQYF

V gene: TRBV6-5
J gene: TRBJ2-3
D gene: .
clone size: .
CDR3 length: 14
CDR3 DNA: TGTGCCAGCAGTCCCACTCCCCTCACAGATACGCAGTATTTT
CDR3 protein: CASSPTPLTDTQYF

V gene: TRBV7-2
J gene: TRBJ2-3
D gene: TRBD2
clone size: .
CDR3 length: 18
CDR3 DNA: TGTGCCAGCAGCGGAAGCGGGAGGGCCTTTCGTTCGGGTCATACGCAGTATTTT
CDR3 protein: CASSGSGRAFRSGHTQYF

V gene: TRBV11-3
J gene: TRBJ2-2
D gene: TRBD1
clone size: few
CDR3 length: 17
CDR3 DNA: TGTGCCAGCAGCTTGGCTACCGGGACAGGGGTGTCCGGGGAGCTGTTTTTT
CDR3 protein: CASSLATGTGVSGELFF

V gene: TRBV6-1
J gene: TRBJ1-3
D gene: TRBD1
clone size: few
CDR3 length: 13
CDR3 DNA: TGTGCCACCCGGACAGGGTCCGGAAACACCATATATTTT
CDR3 protein: CATRTGSGNTIYF

V gene: TRBV6-5
J gene: TRBJ1-1
D gene: .
clone size: .
CDR3 length: 11
CDR3 DNA: TGTGCCAGCAGAATAGACACTGAAGCTTTCTTT
CDR3 protein: CASRIDTEAFF

V gene: TRBV30
J gene: TRBJ1-3
D gene: .
clone size: .
CDR3 length: 16
CDR3 DNA: TGTGCCTGGAGTGTAATTGGGGGGGCAGCTGGAAACACCATATATTTT
CDR3 protein: CAWSVIGGAAGNTIYF

V gene: TRBV10-2
J gene: TRBJ2-7
D gene: .
clone size: .
CDR3 length: 16
CDR3 DNA: TGCGCCAGCAGTGACATTACAGGTGCTGACTCCTACGAGCAGTACTTC
CDR3 protein: CASSDITGADSYEQYF

V gene: TRBV13
J gene: TRBJ2-3
D gene: .
clone size: .
CDR3 length: 12
CDR3 DNA: TGTGCCAGCAGTCTATCGTACGCGCATCAGTATTTT
CDR3 protein: CASSLSYAHQYF

V gene: TRBV14
J gene: TRBJ2-3
D gene: TRBD1
clone size: .
CDR3 length: 15
CDR3 DNA: TGTGCCAGCAGCCAACGGACAGGGGGAATCAGTACGCAGTATTTT
CDR3 protein: CASSQRTGGISTQYF

V gene: TRBV10-1
J gene: TRBJ2-7
D gene: .
clone size: .
CDR3 length: 15
CDR3 DNA: TGCGCCAGCAGTGAGTCGGTGACACCCATCTACGAGCAGTACTTC
CDR3 protein: CASSESVTPIYEQYF

V gene: TRBV7-3
J gene: TRBJ1-2
D gene: .
clone size: .
CDR3 length: 13
CDR3 DNA: TGTGCCAGCAGCCAGAACTATGCAAATGGCTACACCTTC
CDR3 protein: CASSQNYANGYTF

V gene: TRBV19
J gene: TRBJ1-2
D gene: .
clone size: .
CDR3 length: 13
CDR3 DNA: TGTGCCAGTAGTACCCGGGGAAGGGATGGCTACACCTTC
CDR3 protein: CASSTRGRDGYTF

V gene: TRBV6-1
J gene: TRBJ2-7
D gene: .
clone size: once
CDR3 length: 15
CDR3 DNA: TGTGCCAGCCGTGAAGGGACAGCGGGGCCCTACGAGCAGTACTTC
CDR3 protein: CASREGTAGPYEQYF

V gene: TRBV10-1
J gene: TRBJ2-4
D gene: .
clone size: .
CDR3 length: 14
CDR3 DNA: TGCGCCAGCAGCCCCGGACATCAGAAAAACATTCAGTACTTC
CDR3 protein: CASSPGHQKNIQYF

V gene: TRBV7-6
J gene: TRBJ2-7
D gene: .
clone size: .
CDR3 length: 14
CDR3 DNA: TGTGCCAGCAGCTCTGGACTCCCCGGCGGCGAGCAGTACTTC
CDR3 protein: CASSSGLPGGEQYF

V gene: TRBV9
J gene: TRBJ1-5
D gene: TRBD1
clone size: .
CDR3 length: 19
CDR3 DNA: TGTGCCAGCAGCGCCGAGGACAGGGCGCCTTCGGCTGGCAATCAGCCCCAGCATTTT
CDR3 protein: CASSAEDRAPSAGNQPQHF

V gene: TRBV6-6
J gene: TRBJ1-5
D gene: .
clone size: once
CDR3 length: 14
CDR3 DNA: TGTGCCAGCGAGGTTAACTATAGCAATCAGCCCCAGCATTTT
CDR3 protein: CASEVNYSNQPQHF

V gene: TRBV5-1
J gene: TRBJ1-3
D gene: .
clone size: .
CDR3 length: 15
CDR3 DNA: TGCGCCAGCAGCTTGGGGGGAGCAGCTGGAAACACCATATATTTT
CDR3 protein: CASSLGGAAGNTIYF

V gene: TRBV9
J gene: TRBJ2-6
D gene: TRBD2
clone size: .
CDR3 length: 17
CDR3 DNA: TGTGCCAGCACCCTAGCGGCAGGGAGTTCGGGGGCCAACGTCCTGACTTTC
CDR3 protein: CASTLAAGSSGANVLTF

V gene: TRBV7-2
J gene: TRBJ1-5
D gene: .
clone size: .
CDR3 length: 17
CDR3 DNA: TGTGCCAGCAGCCCTAGTACGAGCGGGGCCTCCAATCAGCCCCAGCATTTT
CDR3 protein: CASSPSTSGASNQPQHF

V gene: TRBV9
J gene: TRBJ2-1
D gene: TRBD2
clone size: .
CDR3 length: 19
CDR3 DNA: TGTGCCAGCAGCCAAAGCCAGGGAGCGGGGGGGCTGGTATACAATGAGCAGTTCTTC
CDR3 protein: CASSQSQGAGGLVYNEQFF

V gene: TRBV10-3
J gene: TRBJ2-1
D gene: .
clone size: once
CDR3 length: 13
CDR3 DNA: TGTGCCATCAGTGAGTATGGCGGCAATGAGCAGTTCTTC
CDR3 protein: CAISEYGGNEQFF

V gene: TRBV7-3
J gene: TRBJ1-1
D gene: .
clone size: few
CDR3 length: 13
CDR3 DNA: TGTGCCAGCTCTAGGCAGCCGAACACTGAAGCTTTCTTT
CDR3 protein: CASSRQPNTEAFF

V gene: TRBV9
J gene: TRBJ2-7
D gene: TRBD2
clone size: .
CDR3 length: 14
CDR3 DNA: TGTGCCAGCTCTATGGGCGGGAGGGTCGACGAGCAGTACTTC
CDR3 protein: CASSMGGRVDEQYF

V gene: TRBV14
J gene: TRBJ1-1
D gene: TRBD1
clone size: few
CDR3 length: 16
CDR3 DNA: TGTGCCAGCAGCCCGTTGACAGGGCTGATGAACACTGAAGCTTTCTTT
CDR3 protein: CASSPLTGLMNTEAFF

V gene: TRBV30
J gene: TRBJ1-4
D gene: .
clone size: once
CDR3 length: 13
CDR3 DNA: TGTGCCTGGAGTGGGGCAGAGAATGAAAAACTGTTTTTT
CDR3 protein: CAWSGAENEKLFF

V gene: TRBV5-1
J gene: TRBJ1-1
D gene: .
clone size: .
CDR3 length: 13
CDR3 DNA: TGCGCCTCCACGGACACGCAGAACACTGAAGCTTTCTTT
CDR3 protein: CASTDTQNTEAFF

V gene: TRBV7-7
J gene: TRBJ2-1
D gene: .
clone size: once
CDR3 length: 15
CDR3 DNA: TGTGCTAGCAGCTTAGGTCTTGGAGAGTACAATGAGCAGTTCTTC
CDR3 protein: CASSLGLGEYNEQFF

V gene: TRBV9
J gene: TRBJ2-2
D gene: .
clone size: .
CDR3 length: 14
CDR3 DNA: TGTGCCAGCAGCGCCCTTACGAACACCGGGGAGCTGTTTTTT
CDR3 protein: CASSALTNTGELFF

V gene: TRBV28
J gene: TRBJ1-5
D gene: .
clone size: few
CDR3 length: 12
CDR3 DNA: TGTGCCAGCAGTTTGCTAAATCAGCCCCAGCATTTT
CDR3 protein: CASSLLNQPQHF

V gene: TRBV11-2
J gene: TRBJ2-7
D gene: TRBD1
clone size: .
CDR3 length: 16
CDR3 DNA: TGTGCCAGCAGCTTAGATGCGACAGGGTTGGGGGTCGAGCAGTACTTC
CDR3 protein: CASSLDATGLGVEQYF

V gene: TRBV5-1
J gene: TRBJ2-3
D gene: TRBD2
clone size: .
CDR3 length: 16
CDR3 DNA: TGCGCCAGCAGCTTGGGACTAGCGGGGGCCACAGATACGCAGTATTTT
CDR3 protein: CASSLGLAGATDTQYF

V gene: TRBV27
J gene: TRBJ1-6
D gene: .
clone size: .
CDR3 length: 15
CDR3 DNA: TGTGCCAGCAGTTTGTGGAGATCGGAAAATTCACCCCTCCACTTT
CDR3 protein: CASSLWRSENSPLHF

V gene: TRBV7-8
J gene: TRBJ1-2
D gene: .
clone size: .
CDR3 length: 12
CDR3 DNA: TGTGCCAGCAGCTTAGGTGGGGCCGACTACACCTTC
CDR3 protein: CASSLGGADYTF

V gene: TRBV4-1
J gene: TRBJ2-3
D gene: TRBD2
clone size: .
CDR3 length: 18
CDR3 DNA: TGCGCCAGCAGCCAAGATTTGTGGGGACTAACAAGCACAGATACGCAGTATTTT
CDR3 protein: CASSQDLWGLTSTDTQYF

V gene: TRBV7-2
J gene: TRBJ2-7
D gene: TRBD1
clone size: .
CDR3 length: 16
CDR3 DNA: TGTGCCAGCAGCCCCCTGGGGACAGGGGGTGTCTACGAGCAGTACTTC
CDR3 protein: CASSPLGTGGVYEQYF

V gene: TRBV6-5
J gene: TRBJ1-1
D gene: .
clone size: few
CDR3 length: 14
CDR3 DNA: TGTGCCAGCAGTTACTCCAGGAGGGACACTGAAGCTTTCTTT
CDR3 protein: CASSYSRRDTEAFF

V gene: TRBV5-6
J gene: TRBJ1-2
D gene: .
clone size: .
CDR3 length: 11
CDR3 DNA: TGTGCCAGCAGCGGGAGGTGGGGCTACACCTTC
CDR3 protein: CASSGRWGYTF

V gene: TRBV6-6
J gene: TRBJ2-3
D gene: TRBD2
clone size: few
CDR3 length: 14
CDR3 DNA: TGTGCCAGCAGCGGGGGGGCGGACACAGATACGCAGTATTTT
CDR3 protein: CASSGGADTDTQYF

V gene: TRBV27
J gene: TRBJ2-1
D gene: .
clone size: .
CDR3 length: 13
CDR3 DNA: TGTGCCAGCAGTTTTTCGGTCCCTAATGAGCAGTTCTTC
CDR3 protein: CASSFSVPNEQFF

V gene: TRBV7-6
J gene: TRBJ2-7
D gene: TRBD1
clone size: .
CDR3 length: 14
CDR3 DNA: TGTGCCAGCAGCCCTAGGGACAGGTTCTACGAGCAGTACTTC
CDR3 protein: CASSPRDRFYEQYF

V gene: TRBV14
J gene: TRBJ1-2
D gene: .
clone size: few
CDR3 length: 13
CDR3 DNA: TGTGCCAGCAGCCCCCTGGCGGGGGTCGGCTACACCTTC
CDR3 protein: CASSPLAGVGYTF

V gene: TRBV2
J gene: TRBJ2-2
D gene: .
clone size: .
CDR3 length: 15
CDR3 DNA: TGTGCCACCACCCTGACAGTTGGGGGGACCGGGGAGCTGTTTTTT
CDR3 protein: CATTLTVGGTGELFF

V gene: TRBV7-6
J gene: TRBJ2-7
D gene: TRBD2
clone size: .
CDR3 length: 14
CDR3 DNA: TGTGCCAGCAGCCCGGGACTAGATCCCTACGAGCAGTACTTC
CDR3 protein: CASSPGLDPYEQYF

V gene: TRBV18
J gene: TRBJ2-3
D gene: TRBD1
clone size: .
CDR3 length: 16
CDR3 DNA: TGTGCCAGCTCTCAACCCGGGACAGGGGACGGGGATACGCAGTATTTT
CDR3 protein: CASSQPGTGDGDTQYF

V gene: TRBV4-1
J gene: TRBJ2-7
D gene: .
clone size: .
CDR3 length: 16
CDR3 DNA: TGCGCCAGCAGCGGAGCGGGAAGGGGGGGGGCTGGGGAGCAGTACTTC
CDR3 protein: CASSGAGRGGAGEQYF

V gene: TRBV27
J gene: TRBJ2-5
D gene: .
clone size: .
CDR3 length: 14
CDR3 DNA: TGTGCCAGCAGTTGGGTGGGGCCCCAAGAGACCCAGTACTTC
CDR3 protein: CASSWVGPQETQYF

V gene: TRBV5-1
J gene: TRBJ1-1
D gene: TRBD1
clone size: .
CDR3 length: 14
CDR3 DNA: TGCGCCAGCGGGGCACAGGGGGGGAACACTGAAGCTTTCTTT
CDR3 protein: CASGAQGGNTEAFF

V gene: TRBV11-2
J gene: TRBJ1-1
D gene: .
clone size: .
CDR3 length: 15
CDR3 DNA: TGTGCCAGCAGAGTGGCTACAGGGTCAGTCACTGAAGCTTTCTTT
CDR3 protein: CASRVATGSVTEAFF

V gene: TRBV11-3
J gene: TRBJ2-5
D gene: TRBD2
clone size: once
CDR3 length: 18
CDR3 DNA: TGTGCCAGCAGCTTCCGGACTAGCGGGAGGGTTGGGCAAGAGACCCAGTACTTC
CDR3 protein: CASSFRTSGRVGQETQYF

V gene: TRBV20-1
J gene: TRBJ2-7
D gene: .
clone size: .
CDR3 length: 11
CDR3 DNA: TGCAGTGCGCTTGGGGAGTCCGAGCAGTACTTC
CDR3 protein: CSALGESEQYF